This T cell receptor (beta chain) was identified during a study of T-cell reconstitution after alpha-beta-depleted transplantation in children. Broader study findings: Some patients' high day-60 TCRbeta diversity was attributed to recipient cells surviving conditioning. At around two months after transplant, the alpha-beta T cells were reportedly derived from several hundred expanded clones that came from non-depleted graft cells.

Unique molecular identifiers featured in how the TCRbeta library was prepared. TCRdb re-called the PCR reads through MiXCR, storing one row per CDR3 protein. The table lists 800,000 to 1,000,000 distinct CDR3 sequences, roughly 29% of them singletons. Regarding this clonotype: The antigen is not known.

This CDR3 contains 15 residues. V lost 1 base and J lost 4, with 14 bases in between. Germline loops: CDR1 SGHAT, CDR2 FQNNGV. This clonotype was obtained from a boy younger than two who had a stem cell transplant for SCID, so the T cells may come from the graft donor. V usage is TRBV11-2 and J usage is TRBJ2-7; a weak D match, TRBD2 (5 bases). Sequenced here: PBMCs, mostly from graft donor cells, sampled 360 days after TCRalphabeta/CD19-depleted stem cell transplant. The CDR3 here is CASSLVSSAGYEQYF. The CDR3 region has the DNA TGTGCCAGCAGCTTAGTTAGCTCGGCGGGTTACGAGCAGTACTTC.